The clone carrying this T cell receptor (beta chain) appeared a single time. This record comes from a study of shared clonotypes between healthy human individuals. V gave up 2 bases and J gave up 7 bases, with 15 bases separating them. The length of the CDR3 is 15 residues. In germline, CDR1 is MNHEY, CDR2 SVGAGI. In replicate PCRs of sorted subsets, roughly 200 ng DNA, approximately 30,000 T cell genomes, was used. Data came from immunoSEQ multiplex PCR; TCRdb stores just in-frame clones and leaves some out. The profile shows over 2 million clones, about 95% of them singletons. The naive CD8 population came from CD45RO-negative cells selected for CCR7, without terminally differentiated effector memory CD45RA+ cells.

Sequencing was performed on naive CD8+ T cells sorted from blood. V is TRBV6-5 and J is TRBJ2-4, with D maybe TRBD2 (5 bases). The TCR sequence derives from a man aged 18 to 30 in good health. The chain's CDR3 is CASSYGPGVNNIQYF. Written as DNA, the CDR3 is TGTGCCAGCAGTTACGGCCCCGGGGTCAACAACATTCAGTACTTC.